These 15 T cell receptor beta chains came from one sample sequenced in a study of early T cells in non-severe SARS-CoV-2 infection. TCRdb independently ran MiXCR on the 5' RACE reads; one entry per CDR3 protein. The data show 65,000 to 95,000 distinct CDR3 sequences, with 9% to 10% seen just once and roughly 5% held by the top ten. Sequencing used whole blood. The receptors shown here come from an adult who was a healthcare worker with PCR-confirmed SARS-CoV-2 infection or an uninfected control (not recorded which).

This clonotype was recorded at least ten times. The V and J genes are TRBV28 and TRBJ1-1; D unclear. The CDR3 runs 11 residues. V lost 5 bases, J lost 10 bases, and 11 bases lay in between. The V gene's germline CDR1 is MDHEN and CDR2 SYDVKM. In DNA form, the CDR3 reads TGTGCCAGCAGTATCGGACTTGGAGCTTTCTTT. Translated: CASSIGLGAFF.

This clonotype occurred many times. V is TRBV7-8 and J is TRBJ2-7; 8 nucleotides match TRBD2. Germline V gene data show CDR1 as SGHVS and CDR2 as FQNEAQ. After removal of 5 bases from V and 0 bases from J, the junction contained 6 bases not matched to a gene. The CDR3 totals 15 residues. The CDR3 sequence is CASSHGLARSYEQYF. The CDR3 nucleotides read TGTGCCAGCAGCCACGGACTAGCCCGCTCCTACGAGCAGTACTTC.

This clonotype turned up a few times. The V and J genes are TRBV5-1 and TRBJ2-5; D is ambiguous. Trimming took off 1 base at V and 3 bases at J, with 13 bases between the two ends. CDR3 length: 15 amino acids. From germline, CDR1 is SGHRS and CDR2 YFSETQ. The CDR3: CASSLSSRGEETQYF. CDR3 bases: TGCGCCAGCAGCTTGTCATCCAGAGGTGAAGAGACCCAGTACTTC.

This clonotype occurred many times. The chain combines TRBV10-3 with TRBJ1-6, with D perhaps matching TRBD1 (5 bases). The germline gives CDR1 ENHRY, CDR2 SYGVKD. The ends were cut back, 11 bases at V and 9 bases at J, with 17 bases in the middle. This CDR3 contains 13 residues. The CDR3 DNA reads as TGTGCCGCGCAGACAGATCTTAGTTCACCCCTCCACTTT. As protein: CAAQTDLSSPLHF.

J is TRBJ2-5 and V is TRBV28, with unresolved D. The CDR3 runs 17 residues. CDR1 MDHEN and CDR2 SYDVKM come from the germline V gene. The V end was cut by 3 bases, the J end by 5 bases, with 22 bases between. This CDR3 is CASSFLRDRPGEETQYF. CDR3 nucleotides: TGTGCCAGCAGTTTCCTCCGCGACCGGCCCGGAGAGGAGACCCAGTACTTC.

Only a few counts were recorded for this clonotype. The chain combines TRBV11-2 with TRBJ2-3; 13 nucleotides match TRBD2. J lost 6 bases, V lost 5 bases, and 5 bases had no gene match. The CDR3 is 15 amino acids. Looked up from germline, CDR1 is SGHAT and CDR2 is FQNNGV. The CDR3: CASSQGLAGIDTQYF. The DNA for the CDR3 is TGTGCCAGCAGCCAGGGACTAGCGGGAATTGATACGCAGTATTTT.

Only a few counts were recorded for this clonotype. CDR3 coding DNA: TGTGCCAGCAGCGTTTCGACAGCCACTGAAGCTTTCTTT. Translation gives CASSVSTATEAFF. V and J are TRBV9 and TRBJ1-1, with a weak D call TRBD1 (5 bases). CDR1 is SGDLS, CDR2 YYNGEE, per germline. The CDR3 runs to 13 residues. V was cut by 2 bases and J by 4 bases, with 9 bases left in between.

The CDR3 sequence: CASGLGGSRTDTQYF. The CDR3 DNA is TGTGCCAGCGGCCTAGGAGGATCTCGCACAGATACGCAGTATTTT. The rearrangement uses TRBV27 and TRBJ2-3; the D gene is possibly TRBD2 (5 bases). V dropped 8 bases and J dropped 1 base, with 16 bases sitting between them. Germline V gives CDR1 MNHEY, CDR2 SMNVEV (reference sequence). CDR3 length: 15 amino acids.

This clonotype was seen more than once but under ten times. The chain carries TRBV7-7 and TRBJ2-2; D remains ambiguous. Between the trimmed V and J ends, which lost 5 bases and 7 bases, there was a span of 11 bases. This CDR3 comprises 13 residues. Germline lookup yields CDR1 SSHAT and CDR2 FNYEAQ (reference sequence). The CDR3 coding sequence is TGTGCCAGCAGCCGTGAAAGTGGCGGGGAGCTGTTTTTT. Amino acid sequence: CASSRESGGELFF.

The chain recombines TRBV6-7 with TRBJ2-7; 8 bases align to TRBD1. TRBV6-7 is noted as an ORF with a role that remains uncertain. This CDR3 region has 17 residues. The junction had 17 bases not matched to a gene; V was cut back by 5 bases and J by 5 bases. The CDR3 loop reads CASSRTLVGTGLDEQYF. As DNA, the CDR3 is TGTGCCAGCAGTCGCACTCTTGTGGGGACAGGACTCGACGAGCAGTACTTC.

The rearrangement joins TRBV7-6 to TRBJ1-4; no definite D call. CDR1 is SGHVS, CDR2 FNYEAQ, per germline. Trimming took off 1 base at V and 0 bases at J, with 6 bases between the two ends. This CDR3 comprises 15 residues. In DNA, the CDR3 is TGTGCCAGCAGCTTAGTGGCGGCAACTAATGAAAAACTGTTTTTT. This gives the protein CASSLVAATNEKLFF.

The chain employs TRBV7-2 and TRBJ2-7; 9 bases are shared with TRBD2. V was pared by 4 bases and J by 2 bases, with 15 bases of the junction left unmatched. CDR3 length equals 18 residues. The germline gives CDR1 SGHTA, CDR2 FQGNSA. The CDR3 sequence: CASSSGLASWEQTYEQYF. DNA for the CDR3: TGTGCCAGCAGCTCTGGACTAGCGTCATGGGAGCAAACCTACGAGCAGTACTTC. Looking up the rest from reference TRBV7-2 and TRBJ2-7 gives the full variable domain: GAGVSQSPSNKVTEKGKDVELRCDPISGHTALYWYRQSLGQGLEFLIYFQGNSAPDKSGLPSDRFSAERTGGSVSTLTIQRTQQEDSAVYLCASSSGLASWEQTYEQYFGPGTRLTVT.

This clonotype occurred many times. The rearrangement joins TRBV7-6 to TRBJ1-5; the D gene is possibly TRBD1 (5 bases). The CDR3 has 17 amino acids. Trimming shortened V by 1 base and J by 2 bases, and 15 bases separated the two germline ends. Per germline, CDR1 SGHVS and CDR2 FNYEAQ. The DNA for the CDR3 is TGTGCCAGCAGCTTAGGGTCCCGGGACTCCCGCAATCAGCCCCAGCATTTT. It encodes CASSLGSRDSRNQPQHF.

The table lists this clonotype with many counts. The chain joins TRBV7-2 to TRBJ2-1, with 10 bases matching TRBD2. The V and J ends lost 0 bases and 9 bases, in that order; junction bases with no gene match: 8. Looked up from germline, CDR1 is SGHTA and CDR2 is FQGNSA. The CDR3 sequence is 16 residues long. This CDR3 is CASSLALTSGRREQFF. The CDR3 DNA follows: TGTGCCAGCAGCTTAGCGTTGACTAGCGGGCGTCGTGAGCAGTTCTTC.

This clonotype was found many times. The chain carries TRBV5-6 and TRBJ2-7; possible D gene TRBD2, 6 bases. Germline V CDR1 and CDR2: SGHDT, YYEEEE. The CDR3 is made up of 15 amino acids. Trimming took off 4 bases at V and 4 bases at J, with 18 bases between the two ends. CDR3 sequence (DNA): TGTGCCAGCAGCCAAGCCGGAGGGCCACATTACGAGCAGTACTTC. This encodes CASSQAGGPHYEQYF.